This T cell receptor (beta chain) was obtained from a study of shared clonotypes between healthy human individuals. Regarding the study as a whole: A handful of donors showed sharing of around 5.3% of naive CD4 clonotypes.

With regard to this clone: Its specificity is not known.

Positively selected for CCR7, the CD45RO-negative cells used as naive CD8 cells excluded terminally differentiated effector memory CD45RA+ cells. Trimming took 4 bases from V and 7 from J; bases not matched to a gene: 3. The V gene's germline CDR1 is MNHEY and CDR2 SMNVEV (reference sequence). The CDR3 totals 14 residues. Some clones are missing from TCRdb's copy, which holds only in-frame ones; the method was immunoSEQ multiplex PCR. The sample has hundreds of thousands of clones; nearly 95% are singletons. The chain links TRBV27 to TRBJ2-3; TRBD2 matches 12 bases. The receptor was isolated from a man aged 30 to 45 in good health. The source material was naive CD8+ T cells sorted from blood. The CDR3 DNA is TGTGCCAGCAGTTCAGGACTAGCGGGATATACGCAGTATTTT. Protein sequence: CASSSGLAGYTQYF.